This T cell receptor (beta chain) appears in the sequencing data of a study of blood T cell repertoires in COVID-19. The overall study: Acute and convalescent COVID-19 samples came from the United States, Italy and Spain.

This study enrolled people aged about 18 to 100 from 20 to 25 US geographic areas. Clinical history as reported by participants underpinned cohort assignment. Methods used by the authors: The authors estimated nucleated cell counts from reference gene primer amplification. Repertoires were generated with immunoSEQ multiplex PCR, while TCRdb's copy carries only in-frame clones and drops some. V and J calls and clone size are copied from that table; D and trimming were computed from the DNA. The table records about 140,000 clones, less than 85% of them present only once. This CDR3 contains 14 residues. Germline V lookup: CDR1 SGHRS, CDR2 YFSETQ. The trim removed 4 bases at V and 6 bases at J, leaving 10 bases unmatched.

The sequence was collected from a woman under 30 who had been exposed to COVID-19. The V gene is TRBV5-1, the J gene TRBJ2-7; TRBD1 aligns across 7 bases. What was sequenced was PBMCs or T cells enriched from blood (not recorded which). The CDR3 reads CASSKDSGQFEQYF. In DNA form, the CDR3 reads TGCGCCAGCAGCAAAGACTCGGGACAGTTCGAGCAGTACTTC.